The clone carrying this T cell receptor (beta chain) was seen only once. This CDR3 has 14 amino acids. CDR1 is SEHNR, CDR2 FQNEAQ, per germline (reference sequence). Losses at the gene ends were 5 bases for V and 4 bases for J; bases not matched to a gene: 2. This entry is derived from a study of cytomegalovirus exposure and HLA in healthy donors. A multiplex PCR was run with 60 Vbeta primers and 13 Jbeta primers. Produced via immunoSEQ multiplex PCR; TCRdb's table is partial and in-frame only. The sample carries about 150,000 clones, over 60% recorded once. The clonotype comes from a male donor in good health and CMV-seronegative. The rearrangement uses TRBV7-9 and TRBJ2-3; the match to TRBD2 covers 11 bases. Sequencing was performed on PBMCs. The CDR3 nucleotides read TGTGCCAGCAGCGCTAGCGGGAGGCCAGATACGCAGTATTTT. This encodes CASSASGRPDTQYF.